The 27 T cell receptor beta chains below come from one sample, sequenced in a study of T cell responses to AZD1222 COVID-19 vaccine. TCRdb's table, derived via immunoSEQ multiplex PCR, lists solely in-frame clones and lacks some. This repertoire shows tens of thousands of clones, around 82% found once; its top ten account for 40% to 55%. The sequencing here drew on peripheral blood, taken 28 days after the second AZD1222 dose. These receptors came from an adult who received the AZD1222 COVID-19 vaccine.

The chain carries TRBV4-1 and TRBJ2-1; possible D gene TRBD1, 6 bases. CDR3 length equals 17 residues. CDR1 MGHRA and CDR2 YSYEKL come from the germline V gene. Trimming left V 0 bases short and J 5 bases short, with 17 bases between. The CDR3 bases are TGCGCCAGCAGCCAAGATGACGGGACAACACTACACAATGAGCAGTTCTTC. As protein: CASSQDDGTTLHNEQFF.

The rearrangement links TRBV7-3 to TRBJ1-2; D remains unclear. The length of the CDR3 is 13 residues. Looked up from germline, CDR1 is SGHTA and CDR2 is FQGTGA. V lost 0 bases to trimming and J lost 8 bases, with 10 bases between them. The CDR3, as DNA: TGTGCCAGCAGCTTAACCAAAAGCGGGGGCTACACCTTC. This codes for CASSLTKSGGYTF.

The V call is TRBV6-5, the J call TRBJ2-2; 8 nucleotides match TRBD1. This CDR3 comprises 15 residues. The J segment lost 3 bases and the V segment lost 4 bases, leaving 4 bases of the junction unmatched. The germline CDR1 and CDR2 sequences are MNHEY and SVGAGI. CDR3 DNA: TGTGCCAGCAGTTTCGGGACAGGTGACACCGGGGAGCTGTTTTTT. Translation: CASSFGTGDTGELFF.

This clone was recorded a few times. The CDR3 region is CASSYSMPGTTQYF. The CDR3 bases are TGTGCCAGCAGTTACTCGATGCCGGGAACGACCCAGTACTTC. The chain combines TRBV6-2 or TRBV6-3 with TRBJ2-5, with D perhaps TRBD2 (5 bases). CDR3 size: 14 residues. V was cut by 0 bases and J by 7 bases, with 12 bases left in between. In germline, CDR1 is MNHEY, CDR2 SVGEGT.

The chain combines TRBV19 with TRBJ1-5, with 7 nucleotides matching TRBD1. In germline, CDR1 is LNHDA, CDR2 SQIVND (reference sequence). Germline trimming cut 3 bases from V and 2 bases from J; bases unmatched to any gene: 1. The CDR3 is made up of 14 amino acids. The CDR3, as DNA: TGTGCCAGTAGTATCACAGGGGGCAATCAGCCCCAGCATTTT. The encoded protein is CASSITGGNQPQHF.

This chain joins TRBV7-9 and TRBJ2-1, with 7 bases lining up with TRBD1. Trimming took 3 bases from V and 6 from J; bases not matched to a gene: 8. Germline-derived CDR1 and CDR2 are SEHNR and FQNEAQ (reference sequence). This CDR3 has 15 amino acids. The CDR3 nucleotides are TGTGCCAGCAGCTTCGGACAGGACCCGTCCAATGAGCAGTTCTTC. Residues: CASSFGQDPSNEQFF.

This clone was observed a few times. V is TRBV3-1 (or the pseudogene TRBV3-2) and J is TRBJ2-3; D perhaps matches TRBD1 (6 bases). Trimming took off 4 bases at V and 2 bases at J, with 13 bases between the two ends. Germline V gene sequence: CDR1 LGHDT, CDR2 YNNKEL (reference sequence). The CDR3 covers 15 residues. CDR3 in DNA: TGTGCCAGCAGCCTTGAGGACAGATACACAGATACGCAGTATTTT. This sequence encodes CASSLEDRYTDTQYF.

This rearrangement joins TRBV30 to TRBJ1-6; D not resolved. The length of the CDR3 is 15 residues. From germline, CDR1 is GTSNPN and CDR2 SVGIG (reference sequence). V lost 3 bases and J lost 2, with 11 bases in between. The CDR3, as DNA: TGTGCCTGGAGCGAAGTCAGGACCTATAATTCACCCCTCCACTTT. Amino acids: CAWSEVRTYNSPLHF.

The chain employs TRBV11-2 and TRBJ2-5, with TRBD2 identical over 11 bases. Trimming removed 4 bases from V and 5 bases from J; junction bases left unmatched: 9. This CDR3 spans 16 amino acids. Germline lookup yields CDR1 SGHAT and CDR2 FQNNGV. CDR3 in DNA: TGTGCCAGCAGCTACAATAGCGGGAGGGGCGGGGAGACCCAGTACTTC. This gives the protein CASSYNSGRGGETQYF.

V and J are TRBV12-5 and TRBJ2-3, with TRBD2 identical over 8 bases. CDR1 and CDR2 from the germline V gene are LGHNT and FRNRAP. Unmatched junction bases numbered 8, after V lost 9 bases and J lost 6 bases. The CDR3 has 13 residues. CDR3 DNA: TGTGCTAGCCGGGGGGGAGTAAGTGATACGCAGTATTTT. Its translation: CASRGGVSDTQYF. Using reference TRBV12-5 and TRBJ2-3 for the parts outside the CDR3, the full variable domain is DARVTQTPRHKVTEMGQEVTMRCQPILGHNTVFWYRQTMMQGLELLAYFRNRAPLDDSGMPKDRFSAEMPDATLATLKIQPSEPRDSAVYFCASRGGVSDTQYFGPGTRLTVL.

The chain joins TRBV28 to TRBJ1-6; perhaps TRBD1 as D (6 bases). Trimming cost V 5 bases and J 9 bases, with 23 bases left between them. CDR1 and CDR2 (germline): MDHEN, SYDVKM. CDR3 length: 17 amino acids. The CDR3 DNA follows: TGTGCCAGCAGTCGCGGGGCTTTTGGGACATCACGTTCACCCCTCCACTTT. This codes for CASSRGAFGTSRSPLHF.

This chain links TRBV24-1 with TRBJ1-3, with TRBD1 as a possible D gene (6 bases). V lost 12 bases and J lost 0, with 14 bases in between. The CDR3 is 14 amino acids. CDR1 is KGHDR, CDR2 SFDVKD, per germline. This CDR3 is CAPEGGSSGNTIYF. The CDR3 coding sequence is TGTGCCCCCGAGGGGGGGAGCTCTGGAAACACCATATATTTT.

The chain carries TRBV3-1 (or the pseudogene TRBV3-2) and TRBJ1-6, with 7 positions matching TRBD1. The trim removed 5 bases at V and 14 bases at J, leaving 9 bases unmatched. This CDR3 has 13 residues. The V gene's germline CDR1 is LGHDT and CDR2 YNNKEL (reference sequence). CDR3 sequence: CASSSGQFLTLHF. The DNA for the CDR3 is TGTGCCAGCAGCTCGGGACAGTTTCTTACCCTCCACTTT.

This clone showed up just once. This rearrangement joins TRBV6-2 or TRBV6-3 to TRBJ1-5; D perhaps matches TRBD1 (6 bases). The germline V gene has CDR1 MNHEY and CDR2 SVGEGT. There are 13 residues in the CDR3. V dropped 2 bases and J dropped 11 bases, with 13 bases sitting between them. The CDR3, as DNA: TGTGCCAGCAGTTACGGGGGGCGAGGGACCCAGCATTTT. Translated, it gives CASSYGGRGTQHF.

This clone was detected only once. This chain connects TRBV7-9 to TRBJ2-2; D perhaps matches TRBD2 (5 bases). The CDR3 runs 14 residues. Germline values: CDR1 SEHNR, CDR2 FQNEAQ (reference sequence). V was cut by 4 bases and J by 2 bases, with 8 bases left in between. The CDR3 loop reads CASSSGINTGELFF. The CDR3 DNA is TGTGCCAGCAGCTCCGGGATAAACACCGGGGAGCTGTTTTTT.

The rearrangement uses TRBV29-1 and TRBJ2-3; 11 nucleotides agree with TRBD2. The length of the CDR3 is 14 residues. J gave up 4 bases and V 6 bases, and 6 bases lay outside the gene matches. CDR1 and CDR2 (germline): SQVTM, ANQGSEA. The CDR3 protein is CSVGSGGASDTQYF. CDR3 sequence (DNA): TGCAGCGTCGGTAGCGGGGGGGCCTCAGATACGCAGTATTTT.

CDR3 DNA sequence: TGTGCCAGCAGCCGGGGACAGAGAAATGAAAAACTGTTTTTT. Translated: CASSRGQRNEKLFF. The chain links TRBV11-1 to TRBJ1-4; 7 nucleotides line up with TRBD1. The CDR3 has 14 amino acids. Germline V lookup: CDR1 SGHAT, CDR2 FQDESV (reference sequence). With V trimmed by 5 bases and J by 5 bases, 5 bases remained unmatched.

The gene calls are TRBV10-2 and TRBJ2-3, with D hard to call. CDR1 is WSHSY and CDR2 is SAAADI in the germline V gene. The CDR3 loop spans 11 amino acids. V dropped 8 bases and J dropped 4 bases, with 7 bases sitting between them. CDR3: CASGYADTQYF. CDR3 nucleotide sequence: TGCGCCAGCGGGTATGCAGATACGCAGTATTTT.

The gene calls are TRBV6-1 and TRBJ1-5; D remains unclear. Per the germline V gene, CDR1 is MNHNS and CDR2 is SASEGT. The CDR3 sequence is 17 residues long. The V gene lost 0 bases and the J gene lost 6 bases, with 18 bases spanning the gap. The CDR3 region has the DNA TGTGCCAGCAGTGAAGCACCAGTGGGTCTTTCTGGTCAGCCCCAGCATTTT. Translation: CASSEAPVGLSGQPQHF.

The chain employs TRBV7-3 and TRBJ2-7, with 7 nucleotides matching TRBD1. The junction had 9 bases not matched to a gene; V was cut back by 5 bases and J by 5 bases. Looked up from germline, CDR1 is SGHTA and CDR2 is FQGTGA. The CDR3 is 14 residues long. As DNA, the CDR3 is TGTGCCAGCAGCCCATACGGCACAGGGGACGAGCAGTACTTC. Protein: CASSPYGTGDEQYF.

This clone was observed at least ten times. The rearrangement links TRBV2 to TRBJ2-1; D uncertain. The ends were cut back, 4 bases at V and 10 bases at J, with 8 bases in the middle. Germline lookup yields CDR1 SNHLY and CDR2 FYNNEI. This CDR3 comprises 11 residues. CDR3 sequence reads: CASSGPYEQFF. Here the CDR3 DNA reads TGTGCCAGCAGTGGTCCCTACGAGCAGTTCTTC.

The chain is built from TRBV5-6 and TRBJ2-5; D may be TRBD1 (6 bases). Trimming took off 1 base at V and 1 base at J, with 11 bases between the two ends. The CDR3 is made up of 15 amino acids. Germline loops: CDR1 SGHDT, CDR2 YYEEEE. CDR3 in amino acids: CASSLMGAFQETQYF. The DNA of the CDR3 is TGTGCCAGCAGCTTGATGGGGGCCTTCCAAGAGACCCAGTACTTC.

This chain joins TRBV7-2 and TRBJ2-3; 8 positions match TRBD2. The CDR3 consists of 17 residues. Unmatched junction bases numbered 15, after V lost 5 bases and J lost 5 bases. Germline V gene data show CDR1 as SGHTA and CDR2 as FQGNSA. The CDR3 nucleotides read TGTGCCAGCAGCCACGGGGGGGGCGGGTGGATGAGAGATACGCAGTATTTT. Translating gives CASSHGGGGWMRDTQYF.

The chain uses TRBV5-1 and TRBJ1-2; no reliable D call. The V end was cut by 3 bases, the J end by 4 bases, with 13 bases between. There are 14 residues in the CDR3. The germline V gene has CDR1 SGHRS and CDR2 YFSETQ. CDR3 amino acids: CASSSGGESYGYTF. The CDR3 DNA reads TGCGCCAGCAGCTCGGGCGGGGAGAGCTATGGCTACACCTTC.

The rearrangement joins TRBV6-5 to TRBJ1-2, with D possibly being TRBD1 (5 bases). Germline loops: CDR1 MNHEY, CDR2 SVGAGI. The V gene lost 6 bases and the J gene lost 4 bases, with 9 bases spanning the gap. CDR3 length: 12 amino acids. Written as DNA, the CDR3 is TGTGCCAGCAGCCAGGGTGCCTATGGCTACACCTTC. It translates to CASSQGAYGYTF.

The rearrangement joins TRBV28 to TRBJ2-2; 15 bases align to TRBD2. CDR3 length equals 17 residues. Germline CDR1 is MDHEN and CDR2 is SYDVKM. V was clipped by 6 bases and J by 6 bases; unmatched bases: 8. In nucleotides, the CDR3 is TGTGCCAGCAGCGGAAGGACTAGCGGGAGGGTCCCCGGGGAGCTGTTTTTT. It yields the protein CASSGRTSGRVPGELFF.

This clone has more than one count but fewer than ten. The rearrangement uses TRBV5-1 and TRBJ1-1; the match to TRBD1 covers 10 bases. There are 15 residues in the CDR3. V lost 3 bases, J lost 1 base, and 3 bases stayed unmatched. Germline V gene lookup returns CDR1 SGHRS and CDR2 YFSETQ. This CDR3 is CASSWGTGENTEAFF. CDR3 DNA sequence: TGCGCCAGCAGCTGGGGGACAGGGGAGAACACTGAAGCTTTCTTT.